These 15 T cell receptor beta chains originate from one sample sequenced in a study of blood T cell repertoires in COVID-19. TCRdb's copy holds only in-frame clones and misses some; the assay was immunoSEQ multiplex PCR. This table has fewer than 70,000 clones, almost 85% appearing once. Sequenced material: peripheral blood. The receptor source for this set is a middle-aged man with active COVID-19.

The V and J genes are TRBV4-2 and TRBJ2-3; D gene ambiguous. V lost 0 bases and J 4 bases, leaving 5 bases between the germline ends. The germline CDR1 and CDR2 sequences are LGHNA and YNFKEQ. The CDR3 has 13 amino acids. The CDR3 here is CASSQDPADTQYF. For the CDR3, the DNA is TGTGCCAGCAGCCAAGATCCTGCAGATACGCAGTATTTT.

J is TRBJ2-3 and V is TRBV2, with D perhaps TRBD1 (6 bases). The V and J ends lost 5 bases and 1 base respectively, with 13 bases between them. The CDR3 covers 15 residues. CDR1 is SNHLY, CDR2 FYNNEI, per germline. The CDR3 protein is CASSLQGRGTDTQYF. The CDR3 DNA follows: TGTGCCAGCAGTTTACAGGGTCGGGGCACAGATACGCAGTATTTT.

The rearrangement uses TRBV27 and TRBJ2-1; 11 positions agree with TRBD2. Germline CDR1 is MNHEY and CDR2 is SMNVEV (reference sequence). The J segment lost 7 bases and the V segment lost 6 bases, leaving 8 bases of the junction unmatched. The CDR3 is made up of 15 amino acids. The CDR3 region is CASRLLAGERNEQFF. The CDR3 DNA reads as TGTGCCAGCAGGCTACTAGCGGGGGAGCGTAATGAGCAGTTCTTC.

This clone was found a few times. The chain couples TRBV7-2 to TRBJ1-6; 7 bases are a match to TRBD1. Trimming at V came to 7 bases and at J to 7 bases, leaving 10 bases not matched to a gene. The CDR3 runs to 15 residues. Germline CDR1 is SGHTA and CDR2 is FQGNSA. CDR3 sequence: CASTPPGTANSPLHF. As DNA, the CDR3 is TGTGCCAGCACCCCACCGGGGACAGCGAATTCACCCCTCCACTTT.

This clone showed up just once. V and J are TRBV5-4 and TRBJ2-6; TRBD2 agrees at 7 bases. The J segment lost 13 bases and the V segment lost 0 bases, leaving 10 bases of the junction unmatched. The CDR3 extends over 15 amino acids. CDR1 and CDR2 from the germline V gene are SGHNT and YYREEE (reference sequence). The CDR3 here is CASSLGGPGGIVLTF. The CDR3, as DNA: TGTGCCAGCAGCTTGGGAGGCCCGGGGGGAATAGTCCTGACTTTC.

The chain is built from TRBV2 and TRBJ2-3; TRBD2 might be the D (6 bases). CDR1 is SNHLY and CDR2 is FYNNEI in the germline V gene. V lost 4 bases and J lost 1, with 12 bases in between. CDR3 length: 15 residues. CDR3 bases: TGTGCCAGCAGTGGGGTAATAGCGGGCACAGATACGCAGTATTTT. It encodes CASSGVIAGTDTQYF.

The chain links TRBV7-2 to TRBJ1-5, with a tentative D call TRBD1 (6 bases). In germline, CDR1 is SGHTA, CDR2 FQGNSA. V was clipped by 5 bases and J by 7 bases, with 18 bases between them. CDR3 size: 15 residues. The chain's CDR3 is CASSPRTGRGQPQHF. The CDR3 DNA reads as TGTGCCAGCAGCCCAAGAACAGGGCGCGGCCAGCCCCAGCATTTT.

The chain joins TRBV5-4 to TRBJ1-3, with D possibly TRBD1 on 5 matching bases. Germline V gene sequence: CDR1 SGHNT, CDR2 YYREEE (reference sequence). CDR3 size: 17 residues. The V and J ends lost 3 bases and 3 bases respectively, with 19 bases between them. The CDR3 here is CASSSPGARRGGNTIYF. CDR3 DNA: TGTGCCAGCAGCTCACCTGGGGCCCGCCGAGGTGGAAACACCATATATTTT. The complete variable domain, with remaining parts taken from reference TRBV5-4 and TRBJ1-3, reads ETGVTQSPTHLIKTRGQQVTLRCSSQSGHNTVSWYQQALGQGPQFIFQYYREEENGRGNFPPRFSGLQFPNYSSELNVNALELDDSALYLCASSSPGARRGGNTIYFGEGSWLTVV.

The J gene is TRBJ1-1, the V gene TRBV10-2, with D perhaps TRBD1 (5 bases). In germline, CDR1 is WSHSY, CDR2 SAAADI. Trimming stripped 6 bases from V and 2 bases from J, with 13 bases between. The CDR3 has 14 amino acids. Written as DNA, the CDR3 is TGCGCCAGCAGGGGGGGTGGCGAAAACACTGAAGCTTTCTTT. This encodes CASRGGGENTEAFF.

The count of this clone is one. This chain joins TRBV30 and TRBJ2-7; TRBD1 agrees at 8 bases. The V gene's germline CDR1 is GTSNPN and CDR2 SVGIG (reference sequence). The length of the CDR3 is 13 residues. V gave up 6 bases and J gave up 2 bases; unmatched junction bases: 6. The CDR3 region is CACGTGVTYEQYF. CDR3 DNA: TGTGCCTGTGGGACAGGCGTAACCTACGAGCAGTACTTC.

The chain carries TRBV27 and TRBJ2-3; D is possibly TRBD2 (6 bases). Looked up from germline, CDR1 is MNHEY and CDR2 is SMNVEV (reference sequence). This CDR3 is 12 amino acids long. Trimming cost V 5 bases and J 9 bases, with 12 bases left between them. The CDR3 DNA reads TGTGCCAGCAGTCCCGGGGGTCCGACGCAGTATTTT. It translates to CASSPGGPTQYF.

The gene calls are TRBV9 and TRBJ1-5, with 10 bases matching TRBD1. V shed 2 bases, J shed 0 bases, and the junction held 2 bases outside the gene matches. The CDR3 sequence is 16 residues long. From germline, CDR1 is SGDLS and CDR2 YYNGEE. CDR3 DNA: TGTGCCAGCAGCGTTGGGACAGGGGTTAGCAATCAGCCCCAGCATTTT. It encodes CASSVGTGVSNQPQHF.

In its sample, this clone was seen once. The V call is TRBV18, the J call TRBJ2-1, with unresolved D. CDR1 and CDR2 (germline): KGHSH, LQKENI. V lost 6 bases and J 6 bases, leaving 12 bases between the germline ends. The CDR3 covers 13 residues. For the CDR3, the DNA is TGTGCCAGCTCGTTCCGAGAGTTCAATGAGCAGTTCTTC. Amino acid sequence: CASSFREFNEQFF.

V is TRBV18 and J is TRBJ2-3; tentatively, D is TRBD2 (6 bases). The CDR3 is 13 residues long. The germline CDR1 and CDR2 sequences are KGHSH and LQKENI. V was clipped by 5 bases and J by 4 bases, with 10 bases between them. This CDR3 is CASSSSVPDTQYF. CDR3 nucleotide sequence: TGTGCCAGCTCATCTAGCGTGCCAGATACGCAGTATTTT.

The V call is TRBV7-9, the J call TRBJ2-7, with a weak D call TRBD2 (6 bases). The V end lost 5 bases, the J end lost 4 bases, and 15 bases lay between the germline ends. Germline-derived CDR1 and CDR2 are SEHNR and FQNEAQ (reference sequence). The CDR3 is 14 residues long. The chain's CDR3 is CASSANGGWYEQYF. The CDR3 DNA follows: TGTGCCAGCAGCGCAAACGGGGGTTGGTACGAGCAGTACTTC.